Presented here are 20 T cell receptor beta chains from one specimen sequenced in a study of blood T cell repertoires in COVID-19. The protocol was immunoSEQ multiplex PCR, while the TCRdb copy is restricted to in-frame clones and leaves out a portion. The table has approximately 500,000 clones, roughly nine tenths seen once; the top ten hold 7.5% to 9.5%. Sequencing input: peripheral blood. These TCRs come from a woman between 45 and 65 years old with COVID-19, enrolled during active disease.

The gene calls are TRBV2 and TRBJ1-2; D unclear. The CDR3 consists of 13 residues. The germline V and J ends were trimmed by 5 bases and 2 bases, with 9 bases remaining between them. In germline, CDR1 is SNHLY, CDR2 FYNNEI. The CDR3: CASSFDGNYGYTF. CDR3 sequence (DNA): TGTGCCAGCAGTTTTGACGGGAACTATGGCTACACCTTC.

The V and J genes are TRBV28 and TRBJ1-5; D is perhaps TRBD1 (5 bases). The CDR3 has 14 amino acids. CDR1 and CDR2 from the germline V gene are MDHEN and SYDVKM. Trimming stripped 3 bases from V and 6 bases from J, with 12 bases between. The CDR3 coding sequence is TGTGCCAGCAGTTTCGCAGGGAACCCTCAGCCCCAGCATTTT. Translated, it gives CASSFAGNPQPQHF.

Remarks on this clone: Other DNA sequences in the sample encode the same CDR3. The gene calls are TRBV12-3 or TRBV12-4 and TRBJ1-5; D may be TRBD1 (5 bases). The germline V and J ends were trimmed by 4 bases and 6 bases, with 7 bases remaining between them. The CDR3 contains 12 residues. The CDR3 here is CASSWGGQPQHF. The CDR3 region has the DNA TGTGCCAGCAGTTGGGGGGGTCAGCCCCAGCATTTT.

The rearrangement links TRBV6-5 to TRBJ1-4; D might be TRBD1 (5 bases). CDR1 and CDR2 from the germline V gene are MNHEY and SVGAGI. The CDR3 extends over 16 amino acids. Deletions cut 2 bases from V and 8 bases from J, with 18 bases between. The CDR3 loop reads CASSYEPGRVPEKLFF. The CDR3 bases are TGTGCCAGCAGTTACGAGCCAGGCAGGGTGCCAGAAAAACTGTTTTTT.

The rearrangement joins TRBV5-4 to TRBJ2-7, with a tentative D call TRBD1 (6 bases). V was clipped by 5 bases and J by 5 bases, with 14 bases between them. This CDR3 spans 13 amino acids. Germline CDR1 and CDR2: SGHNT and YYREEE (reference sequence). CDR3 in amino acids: CASRLQGEDEQYF. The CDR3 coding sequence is TGTGCCAGCAGATTACAGGGTGAGGACGAGCAGTACTTC.

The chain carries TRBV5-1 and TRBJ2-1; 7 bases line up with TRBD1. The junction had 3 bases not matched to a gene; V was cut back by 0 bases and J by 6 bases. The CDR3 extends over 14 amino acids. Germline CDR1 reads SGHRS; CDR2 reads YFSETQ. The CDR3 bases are TGCGCCAGCAGCTTGGGGGGACAGAGCAATGAGCAGTTCTTC. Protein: CASSLGGQSNEQFF.

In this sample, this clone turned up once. CDR3 bases: TGTGCCAGCAGCTCCCCAGACCGTTGGGGCAATTCACCCCTCCACTTT. This translates into CASSSPDRWGNSPLHF. This chain links TRBV7-3 with TRBJ1-6, with D perhaps TRBD1 (5 bases). Per the germline V gene, CDR1 is SGHTA and CDR2 is FQGTGA. Trimming shortened V by 4 bases and J by 7 bases, and 17 bases separated the two germline ends. The CDR3 totals 16 residues.

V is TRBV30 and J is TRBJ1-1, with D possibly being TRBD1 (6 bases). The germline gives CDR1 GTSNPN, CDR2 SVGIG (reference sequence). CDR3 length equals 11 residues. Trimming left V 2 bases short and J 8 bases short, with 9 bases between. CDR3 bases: TGTGCCTGGAGTCGGACAGTCGAAGCTTTCTTT. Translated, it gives CAWSRTVEAFF.

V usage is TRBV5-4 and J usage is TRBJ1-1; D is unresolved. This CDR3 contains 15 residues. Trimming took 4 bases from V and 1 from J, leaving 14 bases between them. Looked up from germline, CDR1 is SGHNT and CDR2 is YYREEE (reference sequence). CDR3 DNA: TGTGCCAGCAGCCCTGTCTCACGAGGGAACACTGAAGCTTTCTTT. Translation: CASSPVSRGNTEAFF.

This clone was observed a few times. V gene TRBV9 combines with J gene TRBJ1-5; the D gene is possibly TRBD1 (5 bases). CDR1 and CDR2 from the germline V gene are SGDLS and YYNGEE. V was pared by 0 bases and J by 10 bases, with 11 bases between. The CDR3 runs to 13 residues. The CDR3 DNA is TGTGCCAGCAGCGTAGGGGGCAACACTCCCCAGCATTTT. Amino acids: CASSVGGNTPQHF.

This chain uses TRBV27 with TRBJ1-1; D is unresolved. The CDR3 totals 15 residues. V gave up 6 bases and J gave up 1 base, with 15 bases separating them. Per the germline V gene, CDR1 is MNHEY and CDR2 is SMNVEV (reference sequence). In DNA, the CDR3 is TGTGCCAGCAGCCAAGCTCTCTCACCGAACACTGAAGCTTTCTTT. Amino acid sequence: CASSQALSPNTEAFF.

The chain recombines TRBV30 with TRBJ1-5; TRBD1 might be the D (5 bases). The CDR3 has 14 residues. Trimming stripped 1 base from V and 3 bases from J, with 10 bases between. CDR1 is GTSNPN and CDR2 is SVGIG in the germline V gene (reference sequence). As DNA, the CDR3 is TGTGCCTGGAGTGAAACAGGATTCAATCAGCCCCAGCATTTT. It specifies CAWSETGFNQPQHF. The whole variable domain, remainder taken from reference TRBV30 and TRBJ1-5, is SQTIHQWPATLVQPVGSPLSLECTVEGTSNPNLYWYRQAAGRGLQLLFYSVGIGQISSEVPQNLSASRPQDRQFILSSKKLLLSDSGFYLCAWSETGFNQPQHFGDGTRLSIL.

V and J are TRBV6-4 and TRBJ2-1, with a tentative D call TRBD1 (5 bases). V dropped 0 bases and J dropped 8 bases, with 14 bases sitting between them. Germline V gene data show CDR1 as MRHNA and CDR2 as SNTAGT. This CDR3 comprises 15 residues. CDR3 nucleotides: TGTGCCAGCAGTGACTCGGCCAGGGTAGGCGATGAGCAGTTCTTC. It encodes CASSDSARVGDEQFF.

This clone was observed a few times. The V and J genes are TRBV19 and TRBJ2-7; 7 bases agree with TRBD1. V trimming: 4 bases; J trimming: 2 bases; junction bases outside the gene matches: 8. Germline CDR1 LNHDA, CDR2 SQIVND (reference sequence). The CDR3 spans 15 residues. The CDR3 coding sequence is TGTGCCAGTAGTAAGTACAGGGGAGAGGCCTACGAGCAGTACTTC. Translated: CASSKYRGEAYEQYF.

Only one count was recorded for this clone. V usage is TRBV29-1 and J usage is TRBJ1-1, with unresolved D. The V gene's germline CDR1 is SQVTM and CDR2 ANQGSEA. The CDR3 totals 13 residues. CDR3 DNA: TGCATCACCCTCCGGTTGGTGAGCACTGAAGCTTTCTTT. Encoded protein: CITLRLVSTEAFF.

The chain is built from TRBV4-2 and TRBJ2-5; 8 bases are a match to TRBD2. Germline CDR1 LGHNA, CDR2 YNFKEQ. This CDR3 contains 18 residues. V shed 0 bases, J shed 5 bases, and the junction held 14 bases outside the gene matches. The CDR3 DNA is TGTGCCAGCAGCCAAGAGAGAGGGAGCGGGGGCCGCGGGGAGACCCAGTACTTC. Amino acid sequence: CASSQERGSGGRGETQYF.

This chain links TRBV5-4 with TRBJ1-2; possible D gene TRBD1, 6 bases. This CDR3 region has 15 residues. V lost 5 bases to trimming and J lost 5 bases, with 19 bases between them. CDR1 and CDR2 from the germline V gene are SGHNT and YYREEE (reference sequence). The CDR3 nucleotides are TGTGCCAGCAGGCTAGTCGGGGGGCTCGAGTATGGCTACACCTTC. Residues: CASRLVGGLEYGYTF.

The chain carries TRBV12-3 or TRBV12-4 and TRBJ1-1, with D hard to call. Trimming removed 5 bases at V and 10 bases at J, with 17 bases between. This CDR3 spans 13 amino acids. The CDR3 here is CASSPRKAQAAFF. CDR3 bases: TGTGCCAGCAGTCCCCGAAAGGCCCAGGCAGCTTTCTTT.

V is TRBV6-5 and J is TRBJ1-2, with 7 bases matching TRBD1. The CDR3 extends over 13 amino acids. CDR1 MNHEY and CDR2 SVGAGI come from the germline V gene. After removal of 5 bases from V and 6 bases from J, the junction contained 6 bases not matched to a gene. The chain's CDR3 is CASSHDRVNGYTF. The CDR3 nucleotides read TGTGCCAGCAGTCACGACAGGGTAAATGGCTACACCTTC.

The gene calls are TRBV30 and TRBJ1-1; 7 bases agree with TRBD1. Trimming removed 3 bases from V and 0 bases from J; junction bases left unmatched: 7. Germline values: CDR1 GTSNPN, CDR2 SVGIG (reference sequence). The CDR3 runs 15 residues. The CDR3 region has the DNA TGTGCCTGGAGCCGGGACAGCTCCATGAACACTGAAGCTTTCTTT. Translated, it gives CAWSRDSSMNTEAFF. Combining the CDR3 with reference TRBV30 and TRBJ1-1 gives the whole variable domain SQTIHQWPATLVQPVGSPLSLECTVEGTSNPNLYWYRQAAGRGLQLLFYSVGIGQISSEVPQNLSASRPQDRQFILSSKKLLLSDSGFYLCAWSRDSSMNTEAFFGQGTRLTVV.